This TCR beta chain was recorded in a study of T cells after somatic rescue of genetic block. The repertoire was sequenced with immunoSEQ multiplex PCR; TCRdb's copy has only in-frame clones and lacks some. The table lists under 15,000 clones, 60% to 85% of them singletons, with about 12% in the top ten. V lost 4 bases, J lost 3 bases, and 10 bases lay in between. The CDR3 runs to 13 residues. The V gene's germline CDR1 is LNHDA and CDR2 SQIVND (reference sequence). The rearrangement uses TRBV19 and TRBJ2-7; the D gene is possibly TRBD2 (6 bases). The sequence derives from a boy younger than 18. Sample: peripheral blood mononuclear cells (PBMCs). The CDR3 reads CASSRGLDYEQYF. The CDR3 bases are TGTGCCAGTAGTAGGGGACTGGACTACGAGCAGTACTTC.